Following are 4 T cell receptor beta chains from one sample sequenced in a study of CD8+CD57+ T cells in acquired aplastic anemia. TCR beta VDJ and CDR3 profiles were obtained from a genomic DNA template. Via MiXCR, TCRdb re-called the reads, giving one row per CDR3 protein. Among roughly 130,000 distinct CDR3 sequences, more than 40% were seen once, and the ten largest hold 2.5%. Sequences were obtained from sorted CD4+, CD8+, or CD8+CD57+ T cells (not recorded which) from PBMCs. These receptor sequences come from a human donor in good health, serving as a control.

DNA of the CDR3: TGTGCCAGCAGTGATCGGGGGGGTGGCACAGATACGCAGTATTTT. Translating gives CASSDRGGGTDTQYF. The gene calls are TRBV2 and TRBJ2-3; 8 bases are a match to TRBD2. Germline V gives CDR1 SNHLY, CDR2 FYNNEI. This CDR3 comprises 15 residues. V lost 3 bases and J lost 1; bases outside the gene matches: 3.

This chain connects TRBV18 to TRBJ2-3; D remains unclear. This CDR3 is 15 amino acids long. Trimming took off 3 bases at V and 0 bases at J, with 10 bases between the two ends. Germline CDR1 is KGHSH and CDR2 is LQKENI. In DNA, the CDR3 is TGTGCCAGCTCACCCCCTGGGCGCAGCACAGATACGCAGTATTTT. This translates into CASSPPGRSTDTQYF.

The V gene is TRBV7-2, the J gene TRBJ1-2, with D possibly TRBD1 on 5 matching bases. Trimming shortened V by 1 base and J by 4 bases, and 13 bases separated the two germline ends. There are 15 residues in the CDR3. Germline V gives CDR1 SGHTA, CDR2 FQGNSA. The CDR3 sequence: CASSLVLETAYGYTF. As DNA, the CDR3 is TGTGCCAGCAGCTTAGTGTTAGAGACAGCCTATGGCTACACCTTC.

Ten or more counts support this clonotype. The V gene is TRBV2, the J gene TRBJ2-3; the match to TRBD1 covers 8 bases. Per the germline V gene, CDR1 is SNHLY and CDR2 is FYNNEI. The CDR3 runs 15 residues. The V and J ends lost 8 bases and 1 base, in that order; junction bases with no gene match: 8. In DNA, the CDR3 is TGTGCCAGCCCCTCCGGGACAGGTCGCACAGATACGCAGTATTTT. It is translated as CASPSGTGRTDTQYF.